The entry below gives a single T cell receptor (beta chain) sequence along with its context. Its antigen is unknown. The PCR had 60 Vbeta and 13 Jbeta primers. Generated by immunoSEQ multiplex PCR, the TCRdb table keeps only in-frame clones and is missing some. The profile shows some 70,000 clones, over 75% of them singletons. These data are taken from a study of cytomegalovirus exposure and HLA in healthy donors. Study conclusions and caveats: A few CMV-associated chains proved CMV antigen-specific in vitro.

Trimming removed 3 bases at V and 7 bases at J, with 3 bases between. The CDR3 is 11 residues long. CDR1 SGHDN and CDR2 FVKESK come from the germline V gene. Material: PBMCs. J is TRBJ1-4 and V is TRBV14; D call uncertain. This clonotype originated in a human donor in good health. The CDR3 sequence: CASSHGEKLFF. DNA for the CDR3: TGTGCCAGCAGCCACGGTGAAAAACTGTTTTTT.